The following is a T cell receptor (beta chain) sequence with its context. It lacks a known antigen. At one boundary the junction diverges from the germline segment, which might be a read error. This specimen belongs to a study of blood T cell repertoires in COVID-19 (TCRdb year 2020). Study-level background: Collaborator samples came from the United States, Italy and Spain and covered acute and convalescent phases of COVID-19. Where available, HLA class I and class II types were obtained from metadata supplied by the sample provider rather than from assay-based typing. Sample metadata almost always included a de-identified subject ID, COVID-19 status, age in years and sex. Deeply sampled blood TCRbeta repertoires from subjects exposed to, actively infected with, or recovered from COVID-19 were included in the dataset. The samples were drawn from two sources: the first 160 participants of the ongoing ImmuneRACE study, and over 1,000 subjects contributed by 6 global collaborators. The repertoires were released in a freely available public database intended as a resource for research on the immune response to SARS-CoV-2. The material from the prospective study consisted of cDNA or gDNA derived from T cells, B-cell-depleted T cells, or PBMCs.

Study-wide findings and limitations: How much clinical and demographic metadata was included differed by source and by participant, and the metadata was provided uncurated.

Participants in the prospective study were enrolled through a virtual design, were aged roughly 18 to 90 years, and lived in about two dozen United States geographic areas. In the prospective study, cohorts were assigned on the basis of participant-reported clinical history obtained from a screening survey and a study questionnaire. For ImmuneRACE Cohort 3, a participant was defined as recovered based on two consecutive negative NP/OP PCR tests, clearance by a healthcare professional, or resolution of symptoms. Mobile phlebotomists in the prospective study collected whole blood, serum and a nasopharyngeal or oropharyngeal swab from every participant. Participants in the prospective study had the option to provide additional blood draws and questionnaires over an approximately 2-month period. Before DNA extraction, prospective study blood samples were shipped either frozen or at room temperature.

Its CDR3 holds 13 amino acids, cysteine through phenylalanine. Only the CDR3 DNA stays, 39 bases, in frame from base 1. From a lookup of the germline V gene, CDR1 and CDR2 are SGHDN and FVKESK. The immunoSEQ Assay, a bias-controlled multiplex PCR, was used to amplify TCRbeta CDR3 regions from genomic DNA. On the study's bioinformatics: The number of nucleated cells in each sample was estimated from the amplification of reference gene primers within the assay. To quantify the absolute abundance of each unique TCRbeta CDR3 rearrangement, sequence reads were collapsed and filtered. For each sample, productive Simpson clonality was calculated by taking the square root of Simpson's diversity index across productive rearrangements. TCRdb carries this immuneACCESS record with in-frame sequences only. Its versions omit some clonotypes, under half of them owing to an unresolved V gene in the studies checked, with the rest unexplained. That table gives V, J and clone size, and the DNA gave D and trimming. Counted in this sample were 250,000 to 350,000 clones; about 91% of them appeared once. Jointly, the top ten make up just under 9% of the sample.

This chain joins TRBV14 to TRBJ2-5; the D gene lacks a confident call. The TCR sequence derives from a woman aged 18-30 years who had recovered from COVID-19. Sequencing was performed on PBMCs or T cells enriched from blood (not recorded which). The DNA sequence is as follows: TGTGCCAGCAGCCATCGAGTCGAGGCCCTAATCCACTTC. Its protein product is CASSHRVEALIHF.